This T cell receptor (beta chain) was obtained from a study of cytomegalovirus exposure and HLA in healthy donors. This CDR3 has 13 amino acids. With 7 bases removed from V and 5 bases from J, the gap between germline ends came to 16 bases. From germline, CDR1 is SGHRS and CDR2 YFSETQ. The PCR made use of 60 Vbeta and 13 Jbeta primers. Here immunoSEQ multiplex PCR was the method, and the copy in TCRdb shows in-frame clones only, minus some. The repertoire consists of more than 200,000 clones, with under 90% occurring once and the leading ten covering over 1%. The chain combines TRBV5-1 with TRBJ2-7; no definite D call. Sequenced: PBMCs. The receptor's source is a human donor in good health. The CDR3 spells CASDSRLVNEQYF. CDR3 bases: TGCGCCAGCGATTCGCGGTTGGTGAACGAGCAGTACTTC.